This T cell receptor (beta chain) was sequenced for a study of T cell clonotyping in hematopoietic cell transplantation. Clones were sequenced by immunoSEQ multiplex PCR, and TCRdb holds only the in-frame ones, with some missing. The sample yields about 18,000 clones, about 82% seen once. The length of the CDR3 is 15 residues. Looked up from germline, CDR1 is SGHAT and CDR2 is FQNNGV. After removal of 6 bases from V and 2 bases from J, the junction contained 6 bases not matched to a gene. In regard to this clone: As yet, its antigen is unknown.

Time point indicated: recipient sample about 28 days before transplant, after cytoreduction. Whole-study results and caveats: No sorting was done, leaving CD4 and CD8 contributions mixed.

The V call is TRBV11-2, the J call TRBJ2-1; TRBD2 agrees at 8 bases. This sequence originates from a man in his fifties or sixties with acute myeloid leukemia. Some clones in this sample may be carry-over from other donors' samples. This material consisted of peripheral blood mononuclear cells, taken before stem cell transplant. The CDR3 protein is CASRSLAGPYNEQFF. CDR3 nucleotides: TGTGCCAGCAGGTCGTTAGCGGGGCCCTACAATGAGCAGTTCTTC.